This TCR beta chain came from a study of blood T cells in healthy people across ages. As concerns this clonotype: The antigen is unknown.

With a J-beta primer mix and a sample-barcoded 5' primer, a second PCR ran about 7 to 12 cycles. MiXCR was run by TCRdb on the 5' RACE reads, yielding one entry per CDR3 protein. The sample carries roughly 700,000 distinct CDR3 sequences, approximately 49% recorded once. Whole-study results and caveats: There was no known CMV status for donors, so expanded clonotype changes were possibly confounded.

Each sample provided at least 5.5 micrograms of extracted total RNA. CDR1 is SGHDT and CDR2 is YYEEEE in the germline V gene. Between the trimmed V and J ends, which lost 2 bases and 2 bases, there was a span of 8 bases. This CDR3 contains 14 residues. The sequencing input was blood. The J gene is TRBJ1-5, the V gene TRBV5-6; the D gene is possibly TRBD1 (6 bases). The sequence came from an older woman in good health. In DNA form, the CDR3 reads TGTGCCAGCAGCTTCAGGGGCGGCAATCAGCCCCAGCATTTT. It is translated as CASSFRGGNQPQHF. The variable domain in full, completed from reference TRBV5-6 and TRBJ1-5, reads DAGVTQSPTHLIKTRGQQVTLRCSPKSGHDTVSWYQQALGQGPQFIFQYYEEEERQRGNFPDRFSGHQFPNYSSELNVNALLLGDSALYLCASSFRGGNQPQHFGDGTRLSIL.